The sequence of this T cell receptor beta chain was determined in a study of identifying expanded T cells in peripheral blood. Overall study results and limits: Over about two and four weeks, about 15 and 19 clones changed, versus 1.2 between replicates. Clone count variance between roughly two-week samples rose with total template count.

Regarding this clone: What it recognizes is unknown.

Only in-frame clones appear in the TCRdb table, and some are missing; sequencing was by immunoSEQ multiplex PCR. Counted here are approximately 94,000 clones, about 87% occurring once; the ten biggest clones make up just over 5.5%. The V segment lost 5 bases and the J segment 12 bases; nucleotides outside the gene matches: 15. Germline values: CDR1 SGHTA, CDR2 FQGNSA. This CDR3 contains 14 residues. The source material was blood. V usage is TRBV7-2 and J usage is TRBJ1-2; the match to TRBD1 covers 7 bases. The clonotype was recovered from a person aged 18 to 75 in good health. The CDR3 protein is CASSPRTGPSENTF. The CDR3, as DNA: TGTGCCAGCAGCCCCCGGACAGGCCCCTCCGAAAACACCTTC.